This is a list of T cell receptor beta chains from one sample in a study of T cell changes during pregnancy in multiple sclerosis. TCRdb's table, derived via immunoSEQ multiplex PCR, lists solely in-frame clones and lacks some. The table includes 40,000 or so clones, 91% detected once. The material sequenced was CD8+ T cells from peripheral blood mononuclear cells, taken in the second trimester of pregnancy. These receptor sequences come from a female donor with multiple sclerosis, enrolled in a pregnancy study. Each CDR3 is given with its conserved first and last residue. Size is omitted from some rows. Given values are once, few, many or a class for expanded clones.

J: TRBJ1-1; size: .; V: TRBV6-6; length: 13; CDR3: CASSLPSGAEAFF
J: TRBJ1-4; size: .; V: TRBV30; length: 13; CDR3: CAWGGGVGEKLFF
J: TRBJ2-1; size: .; V: TRBV29-1; length: 15; CDR3: CSVEDRGLLSKGQFF
J: TRBJ2-3; size: .; V: TRBV7-8; length: 16; CDR3: CASSLSHLLVTDTQYF
J: TRBJ2-3; size: .; V: TRBV5-6; length: 15; CDR3: CASSLGSGETDTQYF
J: TRBJ2-1; size: .; V: TRBV9; length: 15; CDR3: CASSVEGLGLLEQFF
J: TRBJ1-2; size: .; V: TRBV29-1; length: 14; CDR3: CSVVTGGRNYGYTF
J: TRBJ2-2; size: .; V: TRBV6-5; length: 15; CDR3: CASSPRGENTGELFF
J: TRBJ2-2; size: .; V: TRBV7-9; length: 15; CDR3: CASSLASRQGGELFF
J: TRBJ2-3; size: .; V: TRBV4-3; length: 15; CDR3: CATSSGTGATDTQYF
J: TRBJ2-1; size: .; V: TRBV2; length: 18; CDR3: CASSEPGGGTYSYNEQFF
J: TRBJ2-1; size: .; V: TRBV2; length: 20; CDR3: CASSALAPEGDRVHYNEQFF
J: TRBJ2-2; size: once; V: TRBV19; length: 17; CDR3: CASSPGLAGGPSGELFF
J: TRBJ2-7; size: .; V: TRBV5-4; length: 18; CDR3: CASSSTVGGIGSSYEQYF
J: TRBJ2-1; size: .; V: TRBV11-3; length: 14; CDR3: CASSPPGDSNEQFF
J: TRBJ2-3; size: .; V: TRBV5-1; length: 15; CDR3: CASSFTGQSTDTQYF
J: TRBJ1-6; size: .; V: TRBV14; length: 15; CDR3: CASSQYRGGNSPLHF
J: TRBJ2-3; size: .; V: TRBV27; length: 16; CDR3: CASSTLTGVSPDTQYF
J: TRBJ2-3; size: .; V: TRBV27; length: 15; CDR3: CASSGLGQGTDTQYF
J: TRBJ2-1; size: .; V: TRBV10-1; length: 16; CDR3: CASSPGTGQGFDEQFF
J: TRBJ2-2; size: once; V: TRBV29-1; length: 15; CDR3: CSVMDRAPNTGELFF
J: TRBJ1-2; size: .; V: TRBV5-6; length: 13; CDR3: CASRSQGNYGYTF
J: TRBJ2-7; size: .; V: TRBV5-4; length: 16; CDR3: CASSGDDRTYIYEQYF
J: TRBJ2-7; size: .; V: TRBV15; length: 12; CDR3: CATSRDSYEQYF
J: TRBJ1-1; size: .; V: TRBV6-5; length: 11; CDR3: CASVLNTEAFF
J: TRBJ2-5; size: .; V: TRBV5-4; length: 14; CDR3: CASSLGTGQETQYF
J: TRBJ1-6; size: .; V: TRBV5-4; length: 15; CDR3: CASSYLPRGNSPLHF
J: TRBJ1-1; size: once; V: TRBV4-3; length: 14; CDR3: CASSQEGGNTEAFF
J: TRBJ2-7; size: .; V: TRBV27; length: 15; CDR3: CASSSHNPRGYEQYF
J: TRBJ2-1; size: .; V: TRBV2; length: 16; CDR3: CASSPEDRFFYNEQFF
J: TRBJ2-1; size: .; V: TRBV6-1; length: 15; CDR3: CASSSTSGEVNEQFF
J: TRBJ1-2; size: .; V: TRBV29-1; length: 15; CDR3: CSVESGQGLGYGYTF
J: TRBJ2-2; size: .; V: TRBV27; length: 13; CDR3: CASRLAGIGELFF
J: TRBJ2-1; size: .; V: TRBV12-5; length: 14; CDR3: CASGRLTGANEQFF
J: TRBJ1-2; size: .; V: TRBV4-3; length: 15; CDR3: CASSQVADSPYGYTF
J: TRBJ2-7; size: .; V: TRBV30; length: 16; CDR3: CAWSILGLAGVHEQYF
J: TRBJ2-7; size: .; V: TRBV2; length: 13; CDR3: CASLASPYYEQYF
J: TRBJ2-1; size: .; V: TRBV5-1; length: 16; CDR3: CASSFSDREGYNEQFF
J: TRBJ1-5; size: .; V: TRBV19; length: 14; CDR3: CASSRGPSGQPQHF
J: TRBJ2-3; size: once; V: TRBV4-1; length: 13; CDR3: CASSQDRVDTQYF
J: TRBJ2-1; size: .; V: TRBV19; length: 17; CDR3: CASSIEVGRLSYNEQFF
J: TRBJ1-2; size: .; V: TRBV30; length: 11; CDR3: CAWSVELGYTF
J: TRBJ1-1; size: once; V: TRBV9; length: 13; CDR3: CASSETGNTEAFF
J: TRBJ2-2; size: .; V: TRBV9; length: 16; CDR3: CASSVVPGPGGGELFF
J: TRBJ2-6; size: .; V: TRBV7-2; length: 18; CDR3: CASSFRDRVSSGANVLTF
J: TRBJ2-1; size: .; V: TRBV5-4; length: 16; CDR3: CASSLGGLAVINEQFF
J: TRBJ2-7; size: .; V: TRBV29-1; length: 15; CDR3: CSVEVTGTTAYEQYF